The rows below give T cell receptor beta chains drawn from one sample of a study of T-cell reconstitution after alpha-beta-depleted transplantation in children. TCRdb independently ran MiXCR on the PCR reads; one entry per CDR3 protein. Here the sample spans some 250,000 distinct CDR3 sequences, approximately 12% being singletons. Sequencing was performed on PBMCs from the stem cell graft donor, taken from the stem cell graft. The source is a human donor who donated a stem cell graft to a child with acute lymphoblastic leukemia. Both conserved end residues are part of each CDR3. A D gene is named only where the DNA matches it firmly. Not every row has a clone size; where given, it reads once, few, many or a size class.

D,size,J,V,DNA,CDR3
-,few,TRBJ2-1,TRBV9,TGTGCCAGCAGCGTCGCCGCGGCGGGAAACAATGAGCAGTTCTTC,CASSVAAAGNNEQFF
-,many,TRBJ2-6,TRBV7-2,TGTGCCAGCCGCTCGGGGCAAGGGGCCAACGTCCTGACTTTC,CASRSGQGANVLTF
-,-,TRBJ2-3,TRBV5-1,TGCGCCAGCAGCTCTTTCTTTGGGGGAGCAGGCACAGATACGCAGTATTTT,CASSSFFGGAGTDTQYF
-,many,TRBJ1-5,TRBV18,TGTGCCAGCTCACCGGCCGAATCCCAATCTCAGCCCCAGCATTTT,CASSPAESQSQPQHF
-,many,TRBJ2-2,TRBV24-1,TGTGCCACCAGTACGATTCCGCGGCGAAACAACACCGGGGAGCTGTTTTTT,CATSTIPRRNNTGELFF
-,-,TRBJ2-2,TRBV6-1,TGTGCCAGCAGTGAAGATGCGGGGGCCACCGGGGAGCTGTTTTTT,CASSEDAGATGELFF
-,many,TRBJ2-7,TRBV28,TGTGCCAGCAGTTTATTTGTTGTAAGCGCCTCCTACGAGCAGTACTTC,CASSLFVVSASYEQYF
TRBD2,-,TRBJ2-3,TRBV29-1,TGCAGCGTTGAAGAAAGGGGCGGGAGGGCCTCAGATACGCAGTGTTTT,CSVEERGGRASDTQCF
-,many,TRBJ2-3,TRBV20-1,TGCAGTGCCACCCGACAGGATGGCACAGATACGCAGTATTTT,CSATRQDGTDTQYF
-,many,TRBJ1-2,TRBV5-6,TGTGCCAGCAGTCGGGAGAACTATGGCTACACCTTC,CASSRENYGYTF
-,many,TRBJ1-2,TRBV9,TGTGCCAGCAGCGTAGCGCGGGAGGCACGGTATGGCTACACCTTC,CASSVAREARYGYTF
TRBD1,-,TRBJ1-1,TRBV5-4,TGTGCCAGCAGCTTGGACAGGGGACGGACTGAAGCTTTCTTT,CASSLDRGRTEAFF
-,-,TRBJ2-2,TRBV4-3,TGCGCCAGCAGCTCCTCTACCCAGGGGGGGTACACCGGGGAGCTGTTTTTT,CASSSSTQGGYTGELFF
-,many,TRBJ1-2,TRBV6-5,TGTGCCAGCAGTTACTCGAGGGGGAATGGCTACACCTTC,CASSYSRGNGYTF
-,many,TRBJ2-1,TRBV11-2,TGTGCCAGCAGCTTAGCGGGTACTGAGTTCTTC,CASSLAGTEFF
-,many,TRBJ2-2,TRBV28,TGTGCCAGCAGTTTGGACGGCTTCACCGGGGAGCTGTTTTTT,CASSLDGFTGELFF
TRBD1,many,TRBJ1-1,TRBV7-2,TGTGCCAGCAGCCAGACCGGGACAGGGGCTTCGAACACTGAAGCTTTCTTT,CASSQTGTGASNTEAFF
TRBD2,many,TRBJ2-4,TRBV5-4,TGTGCCAGCAGCCGGACTAGCGGAGCCAAAAACATTCAGTACTTC,CASSRTSGAKNIQYF
TRBD2,few,TRBJ2-1,TRBV20-1,TGCAGTGCTAGAGATAAGGTAGCGGGGGGACTCTACAATGAGCAGTTCTTC,CSARDKVAGGLYNEQFF
-,many,TRBJ2-2,TRBV5-1,TGCGCCAGCAGCTTGTTAGTGAACACCGGGGAGCTGTTTTTT,CASSLLVNTGELFF
-,many,TRBJ1-1,TRBV29-1,TGCAGCGTTGACAGGGAAGCTTTCTTT,CSVDREAFF
TRBD1,-,TRBJ1-2,TRBV7-2,TGTGCCAGCAGCGCGGGGAGGGGGCTAGGCTACACCTTC,CASSAGRGLGYTF
-,many,TRBJ1-1,TRBV29-1,TGCAGCGTTGAGTCGGGACCAGGAGGAGGAGCTTTCTTT,CSVESGPGGGAFF
-,many,TRBJ1-1,TRBV27,TGTGCCAGCAGTATAAACCCCCCTGAAGCTTTCTTT,CASSINPPEAFF
-,many,TRBJ1-1,TRBV6-2/TRBV6-3,TGTGCCAGCAGCCAAGGAGGGGAGTTCGCTGAAGCTTTCTTT,CASSQGGEFAEAFF
-,-,TRBJ2-7,TRBV28,TGTGCCATGGGCCCCGGGACGCGAGCCTACGAGCAGTACTTC,CAMGPGTRAYEQYF
TRBD2,many,TRBJ2-3,TRBV10-3,TGTGCCATCAGTAGCCAACTAGCGGGGGGCACAGATACGCAGTATTTT,CAISSQLAGGTDTQYF
-,many,TRBJ1-1,TRBV7-9,TGTGCCAGCAGCCCTACATTGAACACTGAAGCTTTCTTT,CASSPTLNTEAFF
TRBD2,many,TRBJ2-1,TRBV29-1,TGCAGCGTCGGAACTAGCGGGGGTTACAATGAGCAGTTCTTC,CSVGTSGGYNEQFF
TRBD1,many,TRBJ2-7,TRBV6-1,TGTGCCAGCAGTGACCGGGACAGGGAGGGCGAGCAGTACTTC,CASSDRDREGEQYF
-,many,TRBJ1-1,TRBV29-1,TGCAGCGTCGTGATCCGGACGGTGAACACTGAAGCTTTCTTT,CSVVIRTVNTEAFF
TRBD1,many,TRBJ1-2,TRBV28,TGTGCCAGCCGATTTAACAGGGGCTTCTGGGAATCTAACTATGGCTACACCTTC,CASRFNRGFWESNYGYTF
-,many,TRBJ1-1,TRBV9,TGTGCCAGCAGCGTAGTCAGGAACACTGAAGCTTTCTTT,CASSVVRNTEAFF
-,many,TRBJ2-1,TRBV7-9,TGTTTGTGTGGCACCACCCGATCTTACAATGAGCAGTTCTTC,CLCGTTRSYNEQFF
-,many,TRBJ1-6,TRBV10-3,TGTGCCATCACTTTAGACGGGAATTCACCCCTCCACTTT,CAITLDGNSPLHF
-,many,TRBJ2-3,TRBV20-1,TGCAGTGCTAGAGGGCGGAATACGCAGTATTTT,CSARGRNTQYF
-,many,TRBJ2-3,TRBV4-1,TGCGCCAGCAGCCAAGGGACTTCGGGGGCAGATACGCAGTATTTT,CASSQGTSGADTQYF
TRBD1,many,TRBJ2-3,TRBV12-3/TRBV12-4,TGTGCCAGCAGCCTGACAGGGGCCGCAGATACGCAGTATTTT,CASSLTGAADTQYF
-,many,TRBJ2-4,TRBV20-1,TGCAGTGCTTTTAAAGGGGAAAACATTCAGTACTTC,CSAFKGENIQYF
-,many,TRBJ1-3,TRBV29-1,TGCAGCGTTGAAGATCCCTTGGACAGCTCTGGAAACACCATATATTTT,CSVEDPLDSSGNTIYF
TRBD1,many,TRBJ1-6,TRBV27,TGTGCCAGCCGAAACGGACAGGATAATTCACCCCTCCACTTT,CASRNGQDNSPLHF
-,many,TRBJ1-4,TRBV7-2,TGTGCCAGCAGCTTATTGACAGGACCTAATGAAAAACTGTTTTTT,CASSLLTGPNEKLFF